What follows are 17 T cell receptor beta chains derived from one specimen sequenced in a study of blood T cell repertoires in COVID-19. Produced via immunoSEQ multiplex PCR; TCRdb's table is partial and in-frame only. The data show under 300,000 clones, roughly nine tenths seen once. Sequencing input: PBMCs or T cells enriched from blood (not recorded which). These receptors were obtained from a human donor in a cohort exposed to, infected with or recovered from COVID-19 (not recorded which). The donor label of this sample is uncertain.

The chain employs TRBV2 and TRBJ2-7, with 7 nucleotides matching TRBD1. The CDR3 is made up of 15 amino acids. V trimming: 5 bases; J trimming: 0 bases; junction bases outside the gene matches: 7. In germline, CDR1 is SNHLY, CDR2 FYNNEI. The CDR3 here is CASSIQGISSYEQYF. CDR3 DNA: TGTGCCAGCAGTATACAGGGGATAAGCTCCTACGAGCAGTACTTC.

J is TRBJ2-7 and V is TRBV6-5; maybe TRBD2 (5 bases). This CDR3 is 14 amino acids long. Germline-derived CDR1 and CDR2 are MNHEY and SVGAGI. With 7 bases removed from V and 1 base from J, the gap between germline ends came to 14 bases. In DNA, the CDR3 is TGTGCCAGCAAAAGGGAGCTGGAGTCCTACGAGCAGTACTTC. Its translation: CASKRELESYEQYF.

The chain recombines TRBV12-5 with TRBJ2-1, with 14 nucleotides matching TRBD2. The CDR3 is 14 amino acids. J lost 8 bases, V lost 9 bases, and 6 bases had no gene match. CDR1 LGHNT and CDR2 FRNRAP come from the germline V gene. The CDR3 DNA is TGTGCTAGCAGGAGGACTAGCGGGGGGCATGAGCAGTTCTTC. Translation: CASRRTSGGHEQFF.

V and J are TRBV18 and TRBJ1-1; 7 bases agree with TRBD1. The CDR3 is 15 residues long. The germline gives CDR1 KGHSH, CDR2 LQKENI. Trimming took 4 bases from V and 1 from J; bases not matched to a gene: 6. In DNA form, the CDR3 reads TGTGCCAGCTCACTAAGGGGGCGAGAGAACACTGAAGCTTTCTTT. Translated: CASSLRGRENTEAFF.

A few counts support this clone. The CDR3 loop is CSVATGGPNTGELFF. As DNA, the CDR3 is TGCAGCGTTGCAACAGGGGGCCCGAACACCGGGGAGCTGTTTTTT. The chain links TRBV29-1 to TRBJ2-2; 9 nucleotides align to TRBD1. Looked up from germline, CDR1 is SQVTM and CDR2 is ANQGSEA. CDR3 length: 15 amino acids. V dropped 4 bases and J dropped 0; count of bases not matched to a gene: 3.

The chain joins TRBV7-9 to TRBJ2-7; 9 bases line up with TRBD2. V lost 0 bases and J lost 5; bases outside the gene matches: 17. The CDR3 contains 19 residues. Germline V CDR1 and CDR2: SEHNR, FQNEAQ (reference sequence). The CDR3 reads CASSLAGGLASLERHEQYF. For the CDR3, the DNA is TGTGCCAGCAGCTTAGCCGGGGGACTAGCTTCCCTTGAACGCCACGAGCAGTACTTC.

V is TRBV19 and J is TRBJ1-2, with D unresolved. Per germline, CDR1 LNHDA and CDR2 SQIVND (reference sequence). The CDR3 consists of 13 residues. The V gene lost 10 bases and the J gene lost 0 bases, with 12 bases spanning the gap. CDR3 residues: CATAALANYGYTF. The CDR3 DNA reads TGTGCCACTGCGGCCTTAGCTAACTATGGCTACACCTTC.

The chain has TRBV6-6 and TRBJ1-2; a possible D gene is TRBD1 (6 bases). Germline values: CDR1 MNHNY, CDR2 SVGAGI (reference sequence). Trimming took 0 bases from V and 2 from J, leaving 7 bases between them. CDR3 size: 14 residues. This CDR3 reads CASSYSGQNYGYTF. DNA for the CDR3: TGTGCCAGCAGTTACTCCGGACAGAACTATGGCTACACCTTC.

The rearrangement links TRBV5-1 to TRBJ1-2, with 7 positions matching TRBD1. There are 14 residues in the CDR3. Germline assignment: CDR1 SGHRS and CDR2 YFSETQ. V dropped 2 bases and J dropped 4; count of bases not matched to a gene: 5. CDR3 sequence reads: CASSFGGQSYGYTF. As DNA, the CDR3 is TGCGCCAGCAGCTTCGGGGGACAGAGCTATGGCTACACCTTC.

The rearrangement joins TRBV29-1 to TRBJ2-1; 8 nucleotides align to TRBD1. Germline trimming cut 7 bases from V and 6 bases from J; bases unmatched to any gene: 8. This CDR3 is 13 amino acids long. CDR1 and CDR2 (germline): SQVTM, ANQGSEA. This CDR3 is CSAADRGPNEQFF. The CDR3 region has the DNA TGCAGCGCCGCTGACAGGGGCCCCAATGAGCAGTTCTTC.

The chain links TRBV12-3 or TRBV12-4 to TRBJ2-1, with D maybe TRBD2 (6 bases). Deletions cut 4 bases from V and 7 bases from J, with 11 bases between. CDR3 size: 13 residues. This chain's CDR3 is CASSSSAGNEQFF. The CDR3 region has the DNA TGTGCCAGCAGTTCTTCTGCGGGAAATGAGCAGTTCTTC.

This rearrangement joins TRBV5-6 to TRBJ1-1, with a tentative D call TRBD1 (5 bases). V lost 2 bases and J 7 bases, leaving 12 bases between the germline ends. Germline CDR1 reads SGHDT; CDR2 reads YYEEEE. The CDR3 covers 13 residues. CDR3 region: CASSLILQGEAFF. CDR3 sequence (DNA): TGTGCCAGCAGCTTAATCCTTCAGGGTGAAGCTTTCTTT. Together with reference TRBV5-6 and TRBJ1-1, the CDR3 gives the full variable domain: DAGVTQSPTHLIKTRGQQVTLRCSPKSGHDTVSWYQQALGQGPQFIFQYYEEEERQRGNFPDRFSGHQFPNYSSELNVNALLLGDSALYLCASSLILQGEAFFGQGTRLTVV.

The J gene is TRBJ1-1, the V gene TRBV4-1; TRBD1 might be the D (5 bases). Germline V lookup: CDR1 MGHRA, CDR2 YSYEKL. The CDR3 has 18 residues. Trimming removed 3 bases at V and 3 bases at J, with 23 bases between. CDR3 region: CASSHLNQIRDRDTEAFF. The CDR3 nucleotides are TGCGCCAGCAGCCATTTGAATCAGATCAGGGATCGTGACACTGAAGCTTTCTTT.

As for this clone: This sample includes further DNA sequences coding for the same CDR3. This chain connects TRBV5-1 to TRBJ2-5, with TRBD2 as a possible D gene (5 bases). The CDR3 is 14 residues long. V was clipped by 0 bases and J by 4 bases, with 10 bases between them. The germline V gene has CDR1 SGHRS and CDR2 YFSETQ. This CDR3 reads CASSLGGGRETQYF. The CDR3 DNA is TGCGCCAGCAGCTTGGGAGGAGGAAGAGAGACCCAGTACTTC.

J is TRBJ1-4 and V is TRBV29-1, with 7 bases that match TRBD1. Germline lookup yields CDR1 SQVTM and CDR2 ANQGSEA. The ends lost 6 bases at V and 6 bases at J; junction bases unmatched: 7. The CDR3 runs 13 residues. The DNA for the CDR3 is TGCAGCGTAGGTCAGGGGGATTATGAAAAACTGTTTTTT. Its protein is CSVGQGDYEKLFF.

CDR3 loop: CASARAGSKTDTQYF. The CDR3 nucleotides read TGTGCTAGTGCCCGAGCGGGTAGTAAGACAGATACGCAGTATTTT. The rearrangement uses TRBV12-5 and TRBJ2-3, with D perhaps TRBD2 (6 bases). There are 15 residues in the CDR3. With 7 bases removed from V and 3 bases from J, the gap between germline ends came to 17 bases. The germline CDR1 and CDR2 sequences are LGHNT and FRNRAP.

This clone was detected only once. The chain uses TRBV4-2 and TRBJ2-3, with D unresolved. This CDR3 contains 13 residues. V was pared by 0 bases and J by 4 bases, with 5 bases between. Germline V lookup: CDR1 LGHNA, CDR2 YNFKEQ. The CDR3 sequence: CASSQDAADTQYF. The CDR3 nucleotides read TGTGCCAGCAGCCAAGATGCAGCAGATACGCAGTATTTT.